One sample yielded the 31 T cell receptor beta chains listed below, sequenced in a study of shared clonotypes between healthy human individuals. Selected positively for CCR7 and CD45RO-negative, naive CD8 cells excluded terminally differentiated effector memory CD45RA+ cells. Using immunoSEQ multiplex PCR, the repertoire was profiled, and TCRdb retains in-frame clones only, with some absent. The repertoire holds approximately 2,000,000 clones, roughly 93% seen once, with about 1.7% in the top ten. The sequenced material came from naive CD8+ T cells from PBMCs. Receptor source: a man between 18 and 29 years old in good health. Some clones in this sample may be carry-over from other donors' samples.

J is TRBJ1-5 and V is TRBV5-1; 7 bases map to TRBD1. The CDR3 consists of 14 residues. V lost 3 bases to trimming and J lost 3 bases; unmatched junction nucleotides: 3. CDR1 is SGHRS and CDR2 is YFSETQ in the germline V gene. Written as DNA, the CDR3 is TGCGCCAGCAGCTCCACAGGGGACAATCAGCCCCAGCATTTT. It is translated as CASSSTGDNQPQHF.

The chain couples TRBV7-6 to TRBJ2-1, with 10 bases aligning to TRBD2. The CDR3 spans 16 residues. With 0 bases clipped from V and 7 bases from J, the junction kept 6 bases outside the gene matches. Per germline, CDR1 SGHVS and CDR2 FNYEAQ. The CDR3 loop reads CASSLAFSGRFNEQFF. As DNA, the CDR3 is TGTGCCAGCAGCTTAGCGTTTAGCGGGAGGTTTAATGAGCAGTTCTTC. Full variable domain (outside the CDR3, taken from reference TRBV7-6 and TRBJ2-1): GAGVSQSPRYKVTKRGQDVALRCDPISGHVSLYWYRQALGQGPEFLTYFNYEAQQDKSGLPNDRFSAERPEGSISTLTIQRTEQRDSAMYRCASSLAFSGRFNEQFFGPGTRLTVL.

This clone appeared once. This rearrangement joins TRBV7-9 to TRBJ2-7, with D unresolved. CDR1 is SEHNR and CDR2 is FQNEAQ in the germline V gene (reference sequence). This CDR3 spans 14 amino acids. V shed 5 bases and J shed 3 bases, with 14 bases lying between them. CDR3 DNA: TGTGCCAGCAGCGGACGACCCATCCTCTACGAGCAGTACTTC. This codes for CASSGRPILYEQYF. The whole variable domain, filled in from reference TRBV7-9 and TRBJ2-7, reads DTGVSQNPRHKITKRGQNVTFRCDPISEHNRLYWYRQTLGQGPEFLTYFQNEAQLEKSRLLSDRFSAERPKGSFSTLEIQRTEQGDSAMYLCASSGRPILYEQYFGPGTRLTVT.

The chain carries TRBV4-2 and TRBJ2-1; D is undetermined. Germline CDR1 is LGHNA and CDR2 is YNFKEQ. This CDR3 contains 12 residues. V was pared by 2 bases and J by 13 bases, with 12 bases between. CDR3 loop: CASSQSREGQFF. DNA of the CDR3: TGTGCCAGCAGCCAATCTAGGGAAGGTCAGTTCTTC.

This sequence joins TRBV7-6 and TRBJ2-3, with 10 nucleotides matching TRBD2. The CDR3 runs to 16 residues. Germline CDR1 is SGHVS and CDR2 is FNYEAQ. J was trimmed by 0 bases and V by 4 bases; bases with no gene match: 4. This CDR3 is CASSYLAGVSTDTQYF. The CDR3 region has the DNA TGTGCCAGCAGCTATCTAGCGGGAGTTAGCACAGATACGCAGTATTTT.

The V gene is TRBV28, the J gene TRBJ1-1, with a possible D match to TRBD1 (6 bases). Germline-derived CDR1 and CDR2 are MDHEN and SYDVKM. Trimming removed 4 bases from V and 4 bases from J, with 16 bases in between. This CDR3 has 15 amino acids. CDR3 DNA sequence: TGTGCCAGCAGTTCCCCTCTTCAGGGGACCACTGAAGCTTTCTTT. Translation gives CASSSPLQGTTEAFF.

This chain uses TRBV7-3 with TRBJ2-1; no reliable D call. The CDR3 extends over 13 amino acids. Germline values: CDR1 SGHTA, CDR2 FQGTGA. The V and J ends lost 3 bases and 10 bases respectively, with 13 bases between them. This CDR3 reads CASSLTLQKEQFF. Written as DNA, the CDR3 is TGTGCCAGCAGCTTGACGTTACAGAAAGAGCAGTTCTTC.

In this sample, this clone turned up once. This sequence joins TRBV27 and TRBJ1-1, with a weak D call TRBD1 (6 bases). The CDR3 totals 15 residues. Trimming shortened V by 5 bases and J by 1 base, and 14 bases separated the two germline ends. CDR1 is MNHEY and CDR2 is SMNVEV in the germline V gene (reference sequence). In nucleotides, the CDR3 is TGTGCCAGCAGTGTCATCACAGGGCCGAACACTGAAGCTTTCTTT. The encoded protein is CASSVITGPNTEAFF.

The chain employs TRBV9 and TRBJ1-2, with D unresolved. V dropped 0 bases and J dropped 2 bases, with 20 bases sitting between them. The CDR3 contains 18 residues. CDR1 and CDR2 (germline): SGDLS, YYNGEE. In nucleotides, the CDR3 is TGTGCCAGCAGCGTAGGTCGGGGTCCAGGCGGGGAGAACTATGGCTACACCTTC. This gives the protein CASSVGRGPGGENYGYTF.

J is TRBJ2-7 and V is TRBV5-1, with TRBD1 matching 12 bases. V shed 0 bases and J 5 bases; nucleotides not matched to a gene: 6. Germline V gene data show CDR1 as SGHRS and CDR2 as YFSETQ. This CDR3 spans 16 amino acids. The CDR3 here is CASSLGPGTGGHEQYF. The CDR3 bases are TGCGCCAGCAGCTTGGGGCCAGGGACAGGGGGCCACGAGCAGTACTTC.

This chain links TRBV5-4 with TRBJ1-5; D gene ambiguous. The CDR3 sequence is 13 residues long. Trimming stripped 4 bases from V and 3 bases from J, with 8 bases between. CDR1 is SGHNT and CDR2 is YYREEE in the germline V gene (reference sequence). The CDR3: CASSPGFNQPQHF. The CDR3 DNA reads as TGTGCCAGCAGCCCTGGGTTCAATCAGCCCCAGCATTTT.

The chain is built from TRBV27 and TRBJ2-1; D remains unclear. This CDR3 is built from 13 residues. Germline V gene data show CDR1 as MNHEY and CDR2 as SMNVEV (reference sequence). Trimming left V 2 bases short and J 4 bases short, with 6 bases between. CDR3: CASSLELYNEQFF. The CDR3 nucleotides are TGTGCCAGCAGTTTAGAACTTTACAATGAGCAGTTCTTC.

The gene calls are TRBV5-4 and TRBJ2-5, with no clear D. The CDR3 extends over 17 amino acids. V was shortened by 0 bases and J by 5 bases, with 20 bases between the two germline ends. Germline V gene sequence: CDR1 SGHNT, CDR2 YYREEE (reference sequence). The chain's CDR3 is CASSLVATRKIGETQYF. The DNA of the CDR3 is TGTGCCAGCAGCTTGGTGGCGACAAGGAAGATTGGGGAGACCCAGTACTTC. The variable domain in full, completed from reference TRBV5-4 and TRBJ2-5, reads ETGVTQSPTHLIKTRGQQVTLRCSSQSGHNTVSWYQQALGQGPQFIFQYYREEENGRGNFPPRFSGLQFPNYSSELNVNALELDDSALYLCASSLVATRKIGETQYFGPGTRLLVL.

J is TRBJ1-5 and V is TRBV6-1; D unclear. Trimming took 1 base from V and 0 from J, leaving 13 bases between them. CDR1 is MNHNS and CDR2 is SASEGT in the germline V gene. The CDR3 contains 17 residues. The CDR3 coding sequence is TGTGCCAGCAGTGAAGGGAACAGAGTTTATAGCAATCAGCCCCAGCATTTT. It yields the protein CASSEGNRVYSNQPQHF.

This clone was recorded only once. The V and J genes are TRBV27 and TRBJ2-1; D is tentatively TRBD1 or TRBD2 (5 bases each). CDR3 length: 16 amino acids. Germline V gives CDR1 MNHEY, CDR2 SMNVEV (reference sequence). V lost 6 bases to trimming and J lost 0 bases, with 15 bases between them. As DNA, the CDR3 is TGTGCCAGCAGGGTTGGGACGGCTAGCTCCTACAATGAGCAGTTCTTC. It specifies CASRVGTASSYNEQFF.

DNA of the CDR3: TGTGCCAGCAGCCAAGCGGGGGAGGAAAAACTGTTTTTT. Translation gives CASSQAGEEKLFF. The rearrangement links TRBV28 to TRBJ1-4, with D tentatively TRBD1 (5 bases). The CDR3 consists of 13 residues. Trimming left V 6 bases short and J 8 bases short, with 13 bases between. Germline V gives CDR1 MDHEN, CDR2 SYDVKM.

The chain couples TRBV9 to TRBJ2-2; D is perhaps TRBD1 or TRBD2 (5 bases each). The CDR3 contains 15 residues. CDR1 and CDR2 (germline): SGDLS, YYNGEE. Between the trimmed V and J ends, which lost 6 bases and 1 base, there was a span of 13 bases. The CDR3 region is CASTPWGMNTGELFF. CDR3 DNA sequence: TGTGCCAGCACCCCATGGGGGATGAACACCGGGGAGCTGTTTTTT.

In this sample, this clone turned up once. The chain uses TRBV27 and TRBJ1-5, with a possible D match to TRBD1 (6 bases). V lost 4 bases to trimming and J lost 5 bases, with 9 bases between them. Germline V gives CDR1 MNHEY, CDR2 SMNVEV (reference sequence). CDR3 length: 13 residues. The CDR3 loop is CASSWGAHQPQHF. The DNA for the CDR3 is TGTGCCAGCAGTTGGGGGGCTCATCAGCCCCAGCATTTT.

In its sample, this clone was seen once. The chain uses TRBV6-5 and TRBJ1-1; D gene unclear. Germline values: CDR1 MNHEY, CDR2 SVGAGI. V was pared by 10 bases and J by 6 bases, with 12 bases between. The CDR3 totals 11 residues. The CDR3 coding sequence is TGTGCCACCCAGAACATCCCTGAAGCTTTCTTT. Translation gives CATQNIPEAFF.

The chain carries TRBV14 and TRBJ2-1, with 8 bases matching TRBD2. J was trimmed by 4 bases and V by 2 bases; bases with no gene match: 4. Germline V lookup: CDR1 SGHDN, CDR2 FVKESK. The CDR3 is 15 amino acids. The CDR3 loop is CASSQPGGPYNEQFF. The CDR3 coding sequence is TGTGCCAGCAGCCAACCGGGAGGGCCGTACAATGAGCAGTTCTTC.

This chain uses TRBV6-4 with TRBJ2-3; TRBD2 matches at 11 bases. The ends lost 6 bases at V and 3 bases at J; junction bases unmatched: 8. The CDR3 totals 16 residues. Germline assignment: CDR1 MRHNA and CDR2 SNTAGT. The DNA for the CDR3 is TGTGCCAGCAGCCTACTAGCGGGAGAGGGGACAGATACGCAGTATTTT. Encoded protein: CASSLLAGEGTDTQYF.

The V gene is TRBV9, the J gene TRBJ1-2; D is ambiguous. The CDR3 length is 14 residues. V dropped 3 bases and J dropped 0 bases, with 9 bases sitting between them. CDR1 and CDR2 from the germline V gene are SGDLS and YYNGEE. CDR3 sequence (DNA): TGTGCCAGCAGCGCCAGATTATCTAACTATGGCTACACCTTC. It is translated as CASSARLSNYGYTF.

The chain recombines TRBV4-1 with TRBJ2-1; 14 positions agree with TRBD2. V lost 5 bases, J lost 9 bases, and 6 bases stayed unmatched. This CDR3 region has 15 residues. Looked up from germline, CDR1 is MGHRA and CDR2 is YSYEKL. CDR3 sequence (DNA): TGCGCCAGCAGCGTTGCGGGACTAGCGGGAGTTGAGCAGTTCTTC. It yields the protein CASSVAGLAGVEQFF.

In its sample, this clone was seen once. DNA of the CDR3: TGCGCCAGCAGCCAGGGACAGAGAGACCCTAACTATGGCTACACCTTC. Translating gives CASSQGQRDPNYGYTF. This sequence joins TRBV4-1 and TRBJ1-2; 7 bases line up with TRBD1. The V gene's germline CDR1 is MGHRA and CDR2 YSYEKL. CDR3 length equals 16 residues. With 3 bases clipped from V and 0 bases from J, the junction kept 7 bases outside the gene matches.

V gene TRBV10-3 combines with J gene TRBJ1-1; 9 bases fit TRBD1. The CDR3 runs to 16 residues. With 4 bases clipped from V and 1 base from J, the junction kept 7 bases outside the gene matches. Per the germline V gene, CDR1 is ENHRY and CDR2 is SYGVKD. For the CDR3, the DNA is TGTGCCATCAGTGTAGGGACAGGGACAGCGAACACTGAAGCTTTCTTT. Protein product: CAISVGTGTANTEAFF.

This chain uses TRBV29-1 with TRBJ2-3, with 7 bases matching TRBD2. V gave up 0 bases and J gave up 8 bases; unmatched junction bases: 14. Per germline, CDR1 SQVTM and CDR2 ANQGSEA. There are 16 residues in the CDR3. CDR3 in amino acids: CSVEDTVGLVLGTQYF. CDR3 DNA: TGCAGCGTTGAAGATACAGTCGGACTAGTACTCGGTACGCAGTATTTT.

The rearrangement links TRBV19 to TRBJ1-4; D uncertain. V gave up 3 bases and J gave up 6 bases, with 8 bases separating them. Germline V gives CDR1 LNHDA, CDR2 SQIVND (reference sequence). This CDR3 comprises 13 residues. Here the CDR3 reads CASSMRGYEKLFF. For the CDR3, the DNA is TGTGCCAGTAGTATGAGAGGGTATGAAAAACTGTTTTTT.

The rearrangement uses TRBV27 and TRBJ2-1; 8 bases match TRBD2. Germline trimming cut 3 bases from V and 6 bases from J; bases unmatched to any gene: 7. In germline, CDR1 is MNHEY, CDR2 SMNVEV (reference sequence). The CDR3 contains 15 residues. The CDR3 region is CASSLSGSLSNEQFF. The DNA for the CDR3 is TGTGCCAGCAGTTTGAGCGGGAGTCTGAGCAATGAGCAGTTCTTC.

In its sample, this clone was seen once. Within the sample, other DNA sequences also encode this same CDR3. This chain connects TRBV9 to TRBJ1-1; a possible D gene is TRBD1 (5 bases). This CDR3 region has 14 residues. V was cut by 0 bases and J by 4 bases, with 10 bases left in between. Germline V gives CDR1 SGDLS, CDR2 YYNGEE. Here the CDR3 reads CASSVGGAGTEAFF. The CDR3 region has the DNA TGTGCCAGCAGCGTAGGAGGGGCGGGCACTGAAGCTTTCTTT.

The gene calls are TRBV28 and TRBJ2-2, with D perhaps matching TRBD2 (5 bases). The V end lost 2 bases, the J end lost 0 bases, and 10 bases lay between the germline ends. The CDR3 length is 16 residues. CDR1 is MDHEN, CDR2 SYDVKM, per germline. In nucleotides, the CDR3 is TGTGCCAGCAGTTTACGTCTAGCTCCGAACACCGGGGAGCTGTTTTTT. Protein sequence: CASSLRLAPNTGELFF.

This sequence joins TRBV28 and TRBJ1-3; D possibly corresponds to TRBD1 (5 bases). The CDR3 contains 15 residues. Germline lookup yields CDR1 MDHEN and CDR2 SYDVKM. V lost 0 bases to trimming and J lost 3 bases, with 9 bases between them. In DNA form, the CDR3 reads TGTGCCAGCAGTTTATGGTCAGGGAATGGAAACACCATATATTTT. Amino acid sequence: CASSLWSGNGNTIYF.